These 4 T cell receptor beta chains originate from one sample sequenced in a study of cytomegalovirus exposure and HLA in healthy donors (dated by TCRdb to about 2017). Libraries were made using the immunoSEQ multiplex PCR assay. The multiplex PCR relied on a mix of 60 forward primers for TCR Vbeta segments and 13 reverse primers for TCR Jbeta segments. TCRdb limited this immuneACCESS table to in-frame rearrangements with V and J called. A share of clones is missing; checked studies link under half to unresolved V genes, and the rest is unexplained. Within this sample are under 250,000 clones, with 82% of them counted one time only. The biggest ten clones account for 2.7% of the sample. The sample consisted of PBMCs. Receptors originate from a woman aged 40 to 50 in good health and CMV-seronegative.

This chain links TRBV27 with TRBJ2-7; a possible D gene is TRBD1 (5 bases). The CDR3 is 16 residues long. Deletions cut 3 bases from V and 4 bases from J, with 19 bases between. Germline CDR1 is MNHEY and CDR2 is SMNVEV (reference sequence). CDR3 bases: TGTGCCAGCAGTTTTCGGTATAGCAGGGTGATTTACGAGCAGTACTTC. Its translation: CASSFRYSRVIYEQYF.

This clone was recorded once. CDR3: CAWSITTGRSSSQYF. The CDR3 coding sequence is TGTGCCTGGAGTATTACGACAGGCCGGAGTTCATCCCAGTACTTC. The J gene is TRBJ2-5, the V gene TRBV30, with a tentative D call TRBD1 (6 bases). Germline CDR1 GTSNPN, CDR2 SVGIG (reference sequence). V lost 2 bases to trimming and J lost 9 bases, with 22 bases between them. The length of the CDR3 is 15 residues.

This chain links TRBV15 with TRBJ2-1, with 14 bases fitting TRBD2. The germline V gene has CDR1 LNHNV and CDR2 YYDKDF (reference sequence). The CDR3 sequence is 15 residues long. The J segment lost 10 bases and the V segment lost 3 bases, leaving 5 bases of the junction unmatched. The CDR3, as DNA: TGTGCCACCAGCAGTAGGACTAGCGGGAGGAACGAGCAGTTCTTC. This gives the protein CATSSRTSGRNEQFF. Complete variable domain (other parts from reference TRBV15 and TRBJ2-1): DAMVIQNPRYQVTQFGKPVTLSCSQTLNHNVMYWYQQKSSQAPKLLFHYYDKDFNNEADTPDNFQSRRPNTSFCFLDIRSPGLGDTAMYLCATSSRTSGRNEQFFGPGTRLTVL.

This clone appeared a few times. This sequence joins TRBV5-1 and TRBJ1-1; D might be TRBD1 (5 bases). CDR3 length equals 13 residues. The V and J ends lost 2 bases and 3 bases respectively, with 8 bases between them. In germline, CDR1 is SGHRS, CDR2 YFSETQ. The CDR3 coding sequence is TGCGCCAGCAGCTTTGGGGCAGACACTGAAGCTTTCTTT. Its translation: CASSFGADTEAFF.